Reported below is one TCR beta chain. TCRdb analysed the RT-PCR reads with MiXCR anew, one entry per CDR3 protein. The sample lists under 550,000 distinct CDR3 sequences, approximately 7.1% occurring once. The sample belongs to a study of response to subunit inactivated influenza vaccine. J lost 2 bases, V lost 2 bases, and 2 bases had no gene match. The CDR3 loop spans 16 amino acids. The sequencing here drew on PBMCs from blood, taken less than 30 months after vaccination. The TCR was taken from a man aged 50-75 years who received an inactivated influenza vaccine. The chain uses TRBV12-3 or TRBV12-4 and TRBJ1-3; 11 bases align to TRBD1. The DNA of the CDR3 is TGTGCCAGCAGTTTATTGGACAGGGGGCCTGGAAACACCATATATTTT. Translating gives CASSLLDRGPGNTIYF.